Listed below are T cell receptor beta chains from one sample, sequenced in a study of shared clonotypes between healthy human individuals. Profiled with immunoSEQ multiplex PCR; TCRdb holds only in-frame clones, not every one. This table holds 730,000 or so clones, about 78% found once. The sample comprised memory CD4+ T cells sorted from blood. These receptors were taken from a woman aged 25 to 39 in good health. Each CDR3 is given with its conserved first and last residue. A D gene is named only where the DNA matches it firmly.

d_call: NA; v_call: TRBV10-1; cdr3_aa: CASRLEPMNTEAFF
d_call: NA; v_call: TRBV7-6; cdr3_aa: CASSPQGGNQPQHF
d_call: TRBD1; v_call: TRBV2; cdr3_aa: CASSEWTGVRKTQYF
d_call: NA; v_call: TRBV10-3; cdr3_aa: CAISGQGGTNTEAFF
d_call: NA; v_call: TRBV27; cdr3_aa: CASSLVQLSSSYEQYF
d_call: NA; v_call: TRBV7-2; cdr3_aa: CASSSGPTNEQFF
d_call: TRBD1; v_call: TRBV7-8; cdr3_aa: CASSLDRVFSGNTIYF
d_call: TRBD2; v_call: TRBV10-3; cdr3_aa: CARGLAGESSYNEQFF
d_call: TRBD1; v_call: TRBV28; cdr3_aa: CASSLTGGAGGYTF
d_call: NA; v_call: TRBV2; cdr3_aa: CASSEAGGDLNTEAFF
d_call: NA; v_call: TRBV29-1; cdr3_aa: CSVTIGGMNTGELFF
d_call: NA; v_call: TRBV5-1; cdr3_aa: CASSFGISTANTGELFF
d_call: NA; v_call: TRBV11-2; cdr3_aa: CASSSGRGAGANVLTF
d_call: NA; v_call: TRBV25-1; cdr3_aa: CASASSLGPSSYEQYF
d_call: TRBD1; v_call: TRBV27; cdr3_aa: CASSPMGATGGQGIYF
d_call: NA; v_call: TRBV29-1; cdr3_aa: CSVTTDTQYF
d_call: NA; v_call: TRBV4-1; cdr3_aa: CASSQDIQGWREQYF
d_call: NA; v_call: TRBV30; cdr3_aa: CAWSRVDEQYF
d_call: NA; v_call: TRBV2; cdr3_aa: CASRDGGMQYF
d_call: NA; v_call: TRBV6-5; cdr3_aa: CASSEPPRREQYF
d_call: NA; v_call: TRBV2; cdr3_aa: CASLLTRDPEKLFF
d_call: TRBD1; v_call: TRBV28; cdr3_aa: CASSLGGQKQQYF
d_call: TRBD1; v_call: TRBV6-5; cdr3_aa: CASSPRQGSSYEQYF
d_call: TRBD2; v_call: TRBV7-9; cdr3_aa: CASSLGSGSTDEQYF
d_call: TRBD1; v_call: TRBV6-1; cdr3_aa: CASSEVLTGALTYEQYF
d_call: NA; v_call: TRBV5-1; cdr3_aa: CASRSNRDGYTF
d_call: TRBD2; v_call: TRBV5-1; cdr3_aa: CASRPERERDNEQFF
d_call: TRBD1; v_call: TRBV28; cdr3_aa: CASSLAGQGHYEQYF
d_call: TRBD2; v_call: TRBV7-9; cdr3_aa: CASSSPGLAGAEQYF
d_call: NA; v_call: TRBV27; cdr3_aa: CASKRGNAGDTQYF
d_call: TRBD1; v_call: TRBV11-1; cdr3_aa: CASSPLTGTNTGELFF
d_call: TRBD2; v_call: TRBV15; cdr3_aa: CATSRDYAGAGETQYF
d_call: NA; v_call: TRBV5-1; cdr3_aa: CASSLTQGGEETQYF
d_call: TRBD2; v_call: TRBV5-1; cdr3_aa: CASSLGAGVGNEQFF
d_call: TRBD2; v_call: TRBV6-4; cdr3_aa: CASRLRPAGAYEQYF
d_call: TRBD2; v_call: TRBV28; cdr3_aa: CASSAIYSGRAVEQYF
d_call: TRBD2; v_call: TRBV27; cdr3_aa: CASSLISGSDGELFF
d_call: NA; v_call: TRBV7-9; cdr3_aa: CASSLGGTYEQYF
d_call: TRBD1; v_call: TRBV19; cdr3_aa: CASSISSGGAIYNEQFF
d_call: NA; v_call: TRBV19; cdr3_aa: CASSLQDQPQHF
d_call: TRBD2; v_call: TRBV19; cdr3_aa: CASSIYLSGAGGQETQYF
d_call: NA; v_call: TRBV6-1; cdr3_aa: CASSVAAGRYTF
d_call: TRBD1; v_call: TRBV29-1; cdr3_aa: CSVVPTGLNTEAFF
d_call: NA; v_call: TRBV21-1; cdr3_aa: CASSEITTGGKLFF
d_call: TRBD1; v_call: TRBV27; cdr3_aa: CASRTDRGRTGELFF
d_call: TRBD2; v_call: TRBV19; cdr3_aa: CASSSQRTSGTHEQFF
d_call: NA; v_call: TRBV11-2; cdr3_aa: CASSLDLASSYEQYF
d_call: NA; v_call: TRBV28; cdr3_aa: CASSQETGQIYGYTF
d_call: TRBD1; v_call: TRBV5-1; cdr3_aa: CASSLYSGGGTEAFF
d_call: NA; v_call: TRBV10-2; cdr3_aa: CASRDTVQFYEQYF
d_call: TRBD1; v_call: TRBV5-1; cdr3_aa: CASSGDRGNTIYF
d_call: NA; v_call: TRBV27; cdr3_aa: CASRTAGANVLTF
d_call: TRBD2; v_call: TRBV2; cdr3_aa: CASRATSGRGNEQYF